The present TCR beta chain was sequenced within a study of blood T cell repertoires in COVID-19. Assay: immunoSEQ multiplex PCR; the TCRdb copy retains only in-frame clones and omits some. Counted here are about 410,000 clones, roughly 86% occurring once; the ten biggest clones make up 1.7%. The V end was cut by 2 bases, the J end by 2 bases, with 15 bases between. Per germline, CDR1 MGHDK and CDR2 SYGVNS. This CDR3 contains 16 residues. This rearrangement joins TRBV25-1 to TRBJ1-1; TRBD1 might be the D (6 bases). The receptor's source is a young woman who had recovered from COVID-19. The sequenced material came from PBMCs or T cells enriched from blood (not recorded which). The CDR3 DNA is TGTGCCAGCAGTGAAATGGGTGGACAGCTAAACACTGAAGCTTTCTTT. It is translated as CASSEMGGQLNTEAFF.